The clone carrying this TCR beta chain appeared once. Its antigen is not identified. This sample was taken from a study of PD-L1 blockade in urothelial cancer. Across the study: At 3 weeks (second dose) and 6 weeks after starting treatment, blood was analyzed.

The time point was: pretreatment peripheral blood. Study outcomes and limitations: Durable-benefit patients had greater expansion of tumor-associated blood clones at 3 weeks.

Produced via immunoSEQ multiplex PCR; TCRdb's table is partial and in-frame only. The sample carries about 43,000 clones, around 81% recorded once. This CDR3 spans 14 amino acids. The V end was cut by 3 bases, the J end by 4 bases, with 10 bases between. Germline-derived CDR1 and CDR2 are SEHNR and FQNEAQ (reference sequence). This material consisted of PBMCs, taken around atezolizumab (anti-PD-L1) treatment. The rearrangement uses TRBV7-9 and TRBJ1-5, with D perhaps matching TRBD1 (5 bases). This clonotype was sampled from a man aged 60-69 years with urothelial cancer. The CDR3 is CASSFGASNQPQHF. CDR3 nucleotides: TGTGCCAGCAGCTTTGGGGCGTCGAATCAGCCCCAGCATTTT.